The next 24 T cell receptor beta chains were all read from a single sample in a study of identical twins. TCRdb called the 5' RACE reads again in MiXCR, with one record for every CDR3 protein. Here the sample spans around 250,000 distinct CDR3 sequences, approximately 12% being singletons. The same specimen was also included in a second study, on yellow fever vaccine responses in identical twins.

The sample comprised memory (CD45RO+) T cells sorted from blood. The origin of the receptors is a young woman in good health.

The sample holds a few counts of this clonotype. The chain combines TRBV5-6 with TRBJ2-3; TRBD2 matches 7 bases. CDR1 is SGHDT, CDR2 YYEEEE, per germline. The CDR3 runs 15 residues. V shed 5 bases, J shed 1 base, and the junction held 7 bases outside the gene matches. In DNA form, the CDR3 reads TGTGCCAGCAGTTGGGGGGGGGACCGCACAGATACGCAGTATTTT. Translating it yields CASSWGGDRTDTQYF.

This clonotype was seen more than once but under ten times. The chain carries TRBV5-1 and TRBJ2-2; D possibly corresponds to TRBD1 (5 bases). This CDR3 is 13 amino acids long. V was pared by 3 bases and J by 4 bases, with 7 bases between. Germline assignment: CDR1 SGHRS and CDR2 YFSETQ. CDR3 residues: CASSSRGTGELFF. The CDR3 coding sequence is TGCGCCAGCAGCTCTAGGGGCACCGGGGAGCTGTTTTTT.

The chain links TRBV11-2 to TRBJ2-4; 11 bases agree with TRBD2. The CDR3 sequence is 15 residues long. CDR1 is SGHAT, CDR2 FQNNGV, per germline. Unmatched junction bases numbered 8, after V lost 5 bases and J lost 8 bases. Written as DNA, the CDR3 is TGTGCCAGCAGCCACCGACTAGCGGGGACGGACATTCAGTACTTC. Translation: CASSHRLAGTDIQYF.

This clonotype appeared once. The chain has TRBV30 and TRBJ2-5, with 9 bases identical to TRBD1. Germline CDR1 GTSNPN, CDR2 SVGIG (reference sequence). V dropped 0 bases and J dropped 5; count of bases not matched to a gene: 22. This CDR3 region has 20 residues. The CDR3 DNA sequence: TGTGCCTGGAGTGTACGTTTTCTATCCACACAGGGGGCTCGGGAGGAGACCCAGTACTTC. Translating it yields CAWSVRFLSTQGAREETQYF.

This clonotype was seen more than once but under ten times. The V gene is TRBV30, the J gene TRBJ2-7; the D gene is possibly TRBD2 (6 bases). This CDR3 has 14 residues. The germline CDR1 and CDR2 sequences are GTSNPN and SVGIG (reference sequence). Trimming removed 0 bases at V and 6 bases at J, with 15 bases between. The CDR3 coding sequence is TGTGCCTGGAGTGTATCGGGAGTTAAATCCGAGCAGTACTTC. Its translation: CAWSVSGVKSEQYF.

This clonotype was counted a few times. The chain couples TRBV7-9 to TRBJ1-2; no clear D gene. V lost 7 bases to trimming and J lost 8 bases, with 17 bases between them. The CDR3 covers 13 residues. CDR1 and CDR2 (germline): SEHNR, FQNEAQ (reference sequence). The CDR3 nucleotides are TGTGCCAGCACCTCCTCGGTTTTTAGCGGCTACACCTTC. Its protein is CASTSSVFSGYTF.

This clonotype was recorded a few times. The chain recombines TRBV29-1 with TRBJ2-7, with TRBD2 matching 11 bases. V trimming: 3 bases; J trimming: 4 bases; junction bases outside the gene matches: 8. Germline CDR1 reads SQVTM; CDR2 reads ANQGSEA. The CDR3 totals 15 residues. CDR3 sequence: CSVDLAGGTPYEQYF. CDR3 DNA sequence: TGCAGCGTTGACCTAGCGGGAGGAACCCCTTACGAGCAGTACTTC.

This chain joins TRBV5-1 and TRBJ2-3; 7 bases agree with TRBD2. The germline gives CDR1 SGHRS, CDR2 YFSETQ. With V trimmed by 0 bases and J by 4 bases, 5 bases remained unmatched. This CDR3 has 15 amino acids. This CDR3 is CASSLATSRPDTQYF. DNA of the CDR3: TGCGCCAGCAGCTTGGCGACTAGCCGCCCAGATACGCAGTATTTT.

This chain links TRBV12-3 or TRBV12-4 with TRBJ2-7; 7 bases line up with TRBD2. The ends lost 6 bases at V and 6 bases at J; junction bases unmatched: 8. The CDR3 has 13 amino acids. Here the CDR3 reads CASSPVGRGEQYF. For the CDR3, the DNA is TGTGCCAGCAGCCCAGTTGGGAGGGGCGAGCAGTACTTC.

This chain links TRBV18 with TRBJ1-3, with D unresolved. Trimming cost V 6 bases and J 0 bases, with 18 bases left between them. The CDR3 has 17 amino acids. The germline gives CDR1 KGHSH, CDR2 LQKENI. This chain's CDR3 is CASSRNPAGPSGNTIYF. In DNA, the CDR3 is TGTGCCAGCTCCCGAAACCCGGCAGGCCCCTCTGGAAACACCATATATTTT.

This clonotype has a handful of counts. This chain joins TRBV24-1 and TRBJ1-1, with D unclear. Germline V CDR1 and CDR2: KGHDR, SFDVKD. This CDR3 region has 13 residues. The germline V and J ends were trimmed by 5 bases and 5 bases, with 11 bases remaining between them. This CDR3 reads CATSVGLGTEAFF. DNA of the CDR3: TGTGCCACCAGTGTGGGGTTGGGAACTGAAGCTTTCTTT.

This clonotype was counted between two and nine times. This chain uses TRBV5-5 with TRBJ2-1, with 11 bases aligning to TRBD2. There are 17 residues in the CDR3. Germline lookup yields CDR1 SGHKS and CDR2 YYEKEE (reference sequence). Trimming took 0 bases from V and 5 from J; bases not matched to a gene: 7. CDR3: CASSLAVGLAANNEQFF. CDR3 in DNA: TGTGCCAGCAGCTTGGCGGTGGGACTAGCGGCAAACAATGAGCAGTTCTTC.

This clonotype was seen more than once but under ten times. The V and J genes are TRBV3-1 and TRBJ2-2; 9 bases map to TRBD2. From germline, CDR1 is LGHDT and CDR2 YNNKEL (reference sequence). The CDR3 has 16 amino acids. J gave up 0 bases and V 4 bases, and 3 bases lay outside the gene matches. The CDR3 is CASSLSGSTNTGELFF. The CDR3 region has the DNA TGTGCCAGCAGCCTTAGCGGGAGCACGAACACCGGGGAGCTGTTTTTT.

This chain links TRBV11-2 with TRBJ2-2; tentative D call: TRBD2 (6 bases). V was trimmed by 8 bases and J by 5 bases, leaving 15 bases between them. Per the germline V gene, CDR1 is SGHAT and CDR2 is FQNNGV. The CDR3 runs to 14 residues. CDR3 residues: CASLVRAGTGELFF. DNA for the CDR3: TGTGCCAGCCTGGTCCGCGCGGGGACCGGGGAGCTGTTTTTT.

The sample holds many counts of this clonotype. The chain links TRBV29-1 to TRBJ2-7; D unclear. The CDR3 is made up of 13 amino acids. Trimming removed 4 bases from V and 6 bases from J, with 16 bases in between. In germline, CDR1 is SQVTM, CDR2 ANQGSEA. The CDR3 here is CSVVAGTVLEQYF. For the CDR3, the DNA is TGCAGCGTTGTCGCTGGAACGGTACTCGAGCAGTACTTC.

This clonotype came up a few times. The CDR3 region is CASSSTGTGLKQFF. The CDR3 DNA follows: TGTGCCAGCAGCTCAACCGGCACAGGGTTAAAACAGTTCTTC. This chain uses TRBV7-9 with TRBJ2-1; maybe TRBD1 (6 bases). Trimming took off 4 bases at V and 13 bases at J, with 20 bases between the two ends. The CDR3 consists of 14 residues. Looked up from germline, CDR1 is SEHNR and CDR2 is FQNEAQ (reference sequence). Supplemented by reference TRBV7-9 and TRBJ2-1, the full variable domain reads DTGVSQNPRHKITKRGQNVTFRCDPISEHNRLYWYRQTLGQGPEFLTYFQNEAQLEKSRLLSDRFSAERPKGSFSTLEIQRTEQGDSAMYLCASSSTGTGLKQFFGPGTRLTVL.

This clonotype was found a few times. V and J are TRBV29-1 and TRBJ2-1; 7 bases are shared with TRBD1. V gave up 5 bases and J gave up 6 bases; unmatched junction bases: 4. The CDR3 is 12 amino acids. CDR1 is SQVTM and CDR2 is ANQGSEA in the germline V gene. The CDR3 DNA reads as TGCAGCGTTCGACCAGGGGGCAATGAGCAGTTCTTC. It codes for CSVRPGGNEQFF.

There are a few counts of this clonotype. The chain joins TRBV20-1 to TRBJ2-3; 13 positions match TRBD2. The CDR3 extends over 15 amino acids. Looked up from germline, CDR1 is DFQATT and CDR2 is SNEGSKA (reference sequence). Trimming removed 2 bases from V and 5 bases from J; junction bases left unmatched: 4. CDR3 in DNA: TGCAGTGCTAGACCAGGGACTAGCGGGGTAGATACGCAGTATTTT. Translated: CSARPGTSGVDTQYF.

Only a few counts were recorded for this clonotype. This chain connects TRBV20-1 to TRBJ2-3; the D gene is possibly TRBD2 (5 bases). The CDR3 length is 15 residues. CDR1 and CDR2 (germline): DFQATT, SNEGSKA (reference sequence). Trimming stripped 6 bases from V and 2 bases from J, with 18 bases between. The CDR3 loop reads CSAVPPRRATDTQYF. In DNA, the CDR3 is TGCAGTGCAGTCCCTCCTCGGCGGGCCACAGATACGCAGTATTTT.

The chain has TRBV28 and TRBJ2-7; D is uncertain. The V gene's germline CDR1 is MDHEN and CDR2 SYDVKM. The CDR3 length is 14 residues. V was pared by 2 bases and J by 2 bases, with 10 bases between. CDR3 sequence: CASSLLNAPYEQYF. In DNA, the CDR3 is TGTGCCAGCAGTTTACTAAATGCCCCCTACGAGCAGTACTTC.

This clonotype was found a few times. This chain joins TRBV27 and TRBJ2-3; 10 bases match TRBD2. In germline, CDR1 is MNHEY, CDR2 SMNVEV (reference sequence). V gave up 9 bases and J gave up 1 base; unmatched junction bases: 7. CDR3 size: 15 residues. The CDR3 coding sequence is TGTGCCAGTCTCCAGCGGGGGGGGGGCACAGATACGCAGTATTTT. Encoded protein: CASLQRGGGTDTQYF.

The chain carries TRBV30 and TRBJ2-7; no reliable D call. CDR1 is GTSNPN, CDR2 SVGIG, per germline (reference sequence). The CDR3 has 14 residues. V was cut by 5 bases and J by 2 bases, with 16 bases left in between. The CDR3 DNA reads as TGTGCCTGGTCTGCCCCGGGCCCAACCTACGAGCAGTACTTC. As protein: CAWSAPGPTYEQYF.

There are a few counts of this clonotype. The V and J genes are TRBV5-1 and TRBJ2-1; the match to TRBD1 covers 9 bases. Trimming took 4 bases from V and 7 from J; bases not matched to a gene: 12. This CDR3 spans 16 amino acids. Germline-derived CDR1 and CDR2 are SGHRS and YFSETQ. The CDR3 is CASSEGGDRGMNEQFF. For the CDR3, the DNA is TGCGCCAGCAGCGAAGGGGGTGACAGGGGGATGAATGAGCAGTTCTTC.

The gene calls are TRBV28 and TRBJ2-5; TRBD1 matches at 9 bases. The germline V gene has CDR1 MDHEN and CDR2 SYDVKM. The CDR3 sequence is 14 residues long. J was trimmed by 6 bases and V by 4 bases; bases with no gene match: 6. In nucleotides, the CDR3 is TGTGCCAGCAGTTCAGTACAGGGGGCTAAGACCCAGTACTTC. This translates into CASSSVQGAKTQYF. Using reference TRBV28 and TRBJ2-5 for the parts outside the CDR3, the full variable domain is DVKVTQSSRYLVKRTGEKVFLECVQDMDHENMFWYRQDPGLGLRLIYFSYDVKMKEKGDIPEGYSVSREKKERFSLILESASTNQTSMYLCASSSVQGAKTQYFGPGTRLLVL.